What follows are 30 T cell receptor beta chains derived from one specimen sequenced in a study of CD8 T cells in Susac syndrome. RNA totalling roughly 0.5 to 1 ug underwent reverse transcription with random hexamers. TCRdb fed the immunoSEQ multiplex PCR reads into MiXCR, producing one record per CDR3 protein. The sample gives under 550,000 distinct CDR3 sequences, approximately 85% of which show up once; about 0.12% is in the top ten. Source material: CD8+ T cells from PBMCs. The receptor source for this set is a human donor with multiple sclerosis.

CDR3 amino acids: CASSPSNPYEQYF. The DNA of the CDR3 is TGCGCCAGCAGCCCGAGCAATCCCTACGAGCAGTACTTC. The chain uses TRBV4-1 and TRBJ2-7; no clear D. V dropped 4 bases and J dropped 2 bases, with 9 bases sitting between them. This CDR3 spans 13 amino acids. Germline CDR1 reads MGHRA; CDR2 reads YSYEKL.

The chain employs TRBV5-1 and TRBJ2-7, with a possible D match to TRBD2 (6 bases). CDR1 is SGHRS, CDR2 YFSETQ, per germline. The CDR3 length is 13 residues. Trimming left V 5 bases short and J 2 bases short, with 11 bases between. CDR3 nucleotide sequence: TGCGCCAGCAGAAGGGACTTACCCTACGAGCAGTACTTC. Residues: CASRRDLPYEQYF.

Written as DNA, the CDR3 is TGTGCCAGCGGATGGACTAGCCGGGCGGAGCAGTTCTTC. This encodes CASGWTSRAEQFF. The gene calls are TRBV7-9 and TRBJ2-1, with 8 bases identical to TRBD2. The V segment lost 8 bases and the J segment 10 bases; nucleotides outside the gene matches: 10. This CDR3 region has 13 residues. The V gene's germline CDR1 is SEHNR and CDR2 FQNEAQ (reference sequence). The whole variable domain, filled in from reference TRBV7-9 and TRBJ2-1, reads DTGVSQNPRHKITKRGQNVTFRCDPISEHNRLYWYRQTLGQGPEFLTYFQNEAQLEKSRLLSDRFSAERPKGSFSTLEIQRTEQGDSAMYLCASGWTSRAEQFFGPGTRLTVL.

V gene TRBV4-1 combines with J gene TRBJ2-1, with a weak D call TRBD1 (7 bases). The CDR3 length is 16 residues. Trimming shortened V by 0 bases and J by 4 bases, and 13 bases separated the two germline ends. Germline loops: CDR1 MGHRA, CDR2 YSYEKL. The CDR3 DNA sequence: TGCGCCAGCAGCCAAGAGGGCAGGGGGGATTACAATGAGCAGTTCTTC. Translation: CASSQEGRGDYNEQFF.

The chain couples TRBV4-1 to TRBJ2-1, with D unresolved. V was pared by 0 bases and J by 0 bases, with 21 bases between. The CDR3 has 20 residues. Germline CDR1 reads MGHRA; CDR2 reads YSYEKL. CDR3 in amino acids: CASSQETQLTGLSSYNEQFF. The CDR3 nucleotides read TGCGCCAGCAGCCAAGAAACCCAATTGACTGGGTTAAGCTCCTACAATGAGCAGTTCTTC.

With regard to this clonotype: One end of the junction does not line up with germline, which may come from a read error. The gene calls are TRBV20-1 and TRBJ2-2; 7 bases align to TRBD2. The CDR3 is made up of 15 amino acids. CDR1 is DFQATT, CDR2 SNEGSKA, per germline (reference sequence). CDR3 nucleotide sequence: TGCAGTACTAGACCGGGGAGGGCCGACACCGGGGAGCTGTTTTTT. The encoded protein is CSTRPGRADTGELFF.

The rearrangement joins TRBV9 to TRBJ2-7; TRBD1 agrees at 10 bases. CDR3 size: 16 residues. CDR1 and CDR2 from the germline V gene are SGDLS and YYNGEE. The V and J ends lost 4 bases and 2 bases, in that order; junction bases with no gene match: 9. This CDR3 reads CASSSPGTGEPYEQYF. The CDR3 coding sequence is TGTGCCAGCAGCTCCCCCGGGACAGGGGAACCCTACGAGCAGTACTTC.

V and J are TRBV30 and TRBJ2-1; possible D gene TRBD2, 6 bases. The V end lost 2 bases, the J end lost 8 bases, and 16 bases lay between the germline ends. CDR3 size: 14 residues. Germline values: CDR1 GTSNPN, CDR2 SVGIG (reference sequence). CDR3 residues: CAWSRPGREDEQFF. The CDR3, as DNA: TGTGCCTGGAGTCGCCCGGGAAGGGAGGATGAGCAGTTCTTC.

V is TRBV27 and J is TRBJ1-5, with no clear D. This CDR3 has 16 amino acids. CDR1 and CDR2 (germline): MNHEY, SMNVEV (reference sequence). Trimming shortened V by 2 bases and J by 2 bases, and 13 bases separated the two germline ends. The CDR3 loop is CASSLRGLDGNQPQHF. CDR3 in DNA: TGTGCCAGCAGTTTACGGGGTCTGGATGGCAATCAGCCCCAGCATTTT.

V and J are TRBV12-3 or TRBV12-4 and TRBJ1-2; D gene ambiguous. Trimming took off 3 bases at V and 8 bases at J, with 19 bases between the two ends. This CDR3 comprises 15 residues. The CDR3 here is CASSFLSPAGEGYTF. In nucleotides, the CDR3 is TGTGCCAGCAGTTTTTTATCGCCGGCGGGCGAGGGCTACACCTTC.

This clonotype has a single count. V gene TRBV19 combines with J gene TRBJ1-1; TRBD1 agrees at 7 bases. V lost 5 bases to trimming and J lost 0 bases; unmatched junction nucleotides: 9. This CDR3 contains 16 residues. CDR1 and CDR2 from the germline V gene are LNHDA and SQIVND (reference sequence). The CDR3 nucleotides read TGTGCCAGTAGTGAAACTAGGGACAGCCTGAACACTGAAGCTTTCTTT. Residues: CASSETRDSLNTEAFF.

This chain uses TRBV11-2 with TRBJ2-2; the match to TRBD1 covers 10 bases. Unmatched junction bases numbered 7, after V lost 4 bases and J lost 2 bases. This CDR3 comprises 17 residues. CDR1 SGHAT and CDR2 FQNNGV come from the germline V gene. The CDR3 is CASSSDRDRGNTGELFF. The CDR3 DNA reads TGTGCCAGCAGCTCCGACCGGGACAGGGGTAACACCGGGGAGCTGTTTTTT.

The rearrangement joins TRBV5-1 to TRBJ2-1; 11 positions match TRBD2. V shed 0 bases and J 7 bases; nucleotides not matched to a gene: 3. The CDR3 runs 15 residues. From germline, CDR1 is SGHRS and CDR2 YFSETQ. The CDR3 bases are TGCGCCAGCAGCTTGGGAGGGACTAGCGGAAATGAGCAGTTCTTC. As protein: CASSLGGTSGNEQFF.

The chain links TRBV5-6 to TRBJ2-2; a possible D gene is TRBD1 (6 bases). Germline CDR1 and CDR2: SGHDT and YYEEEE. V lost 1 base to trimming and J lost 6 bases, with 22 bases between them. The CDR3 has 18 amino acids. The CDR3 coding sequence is TGTGCCAGCAGCTTGTCACCCTTGCAGGGGTCGTACGCCGGGGAGCTGTTTTTT. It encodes CASSLSPLQGSYAGELFF.

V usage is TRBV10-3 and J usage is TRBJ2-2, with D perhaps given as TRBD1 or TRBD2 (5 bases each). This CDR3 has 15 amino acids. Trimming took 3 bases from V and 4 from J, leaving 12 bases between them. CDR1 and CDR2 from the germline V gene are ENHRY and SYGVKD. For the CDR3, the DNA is TGTGCCATCAGTGATGGTGGGGCGGGCACCGGGGAGCTGTTTTTT. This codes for CAISDGGAGTGELFF.

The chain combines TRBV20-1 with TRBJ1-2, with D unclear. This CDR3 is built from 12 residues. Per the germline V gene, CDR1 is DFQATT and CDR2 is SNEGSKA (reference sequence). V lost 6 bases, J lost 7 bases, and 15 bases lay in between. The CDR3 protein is CSATPYFSGYTF. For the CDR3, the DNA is TGCAGTGCCACCCCTTATTTCAGTGGCTACACCTTC.

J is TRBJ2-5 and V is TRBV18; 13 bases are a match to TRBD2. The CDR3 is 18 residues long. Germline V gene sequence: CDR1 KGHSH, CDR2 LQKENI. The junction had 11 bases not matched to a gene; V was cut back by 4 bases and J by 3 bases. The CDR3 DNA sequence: TGTGCCAGCTCACAAATCGTTCGGACTAGCGGGGGAGAAGAGACCCAGTACTTC. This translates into CASSQIVRTSGGEETQYF. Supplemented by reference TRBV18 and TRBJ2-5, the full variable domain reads NAGVMQNPRHLVRRRGQEARLRCSPMKGHSHVYWYRQLPEEGLKFMVYLQKENIIDESGMPKERFSAEFPKEGPSILRIQQVVRGDSAAYFCASSQIVRTSGGEETQYFGPGTRLLVL.

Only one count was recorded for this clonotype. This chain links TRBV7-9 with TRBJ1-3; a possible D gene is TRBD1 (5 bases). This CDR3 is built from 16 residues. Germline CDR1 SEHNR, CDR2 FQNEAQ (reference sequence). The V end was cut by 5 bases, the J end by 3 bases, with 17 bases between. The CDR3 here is CASSPPGTGIGNTIYF. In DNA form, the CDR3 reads TGTGCCAGCAGCCCACCGGGGACGGGGATTGGAAACACCATATATTTT. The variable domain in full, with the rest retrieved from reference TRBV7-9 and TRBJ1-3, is DTGVSQNPRHKITKRGQNVTFRCDPISEHNRLYWYRQTLGQGPEFLTYFQNEAQLEKSRLLSDRFSAERPKGSFSTLEIQRTEQGDSAMYLCASSPPGTGIGNTIYFGEGSWLTVV.

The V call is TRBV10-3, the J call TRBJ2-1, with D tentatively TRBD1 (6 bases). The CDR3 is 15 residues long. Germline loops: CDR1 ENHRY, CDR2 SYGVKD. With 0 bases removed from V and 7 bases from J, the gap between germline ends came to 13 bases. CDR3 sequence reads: CAISESQGTRNEQFF. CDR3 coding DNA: TGTGCCATCAGTGAGTCGCAGGGGACGCGGAATGAGCAGTTCTTC.

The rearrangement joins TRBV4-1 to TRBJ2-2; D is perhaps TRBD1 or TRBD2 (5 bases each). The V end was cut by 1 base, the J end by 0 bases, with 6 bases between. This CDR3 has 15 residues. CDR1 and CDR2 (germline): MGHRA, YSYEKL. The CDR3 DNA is TGCGCCAGCAGCCAAGTGGGGGCGAACACCGGGGAGCTGTTTTTT. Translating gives CASSQVGANTGELFF.

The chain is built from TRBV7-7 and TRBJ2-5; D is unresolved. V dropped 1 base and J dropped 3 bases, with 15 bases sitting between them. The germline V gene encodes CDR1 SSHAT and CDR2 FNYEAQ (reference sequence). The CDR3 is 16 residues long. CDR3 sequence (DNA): TGTGCCAGCAGCTTAGGATTCCGCGGAACCGAAGAGACCCAGTACTTC. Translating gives CASSLGFRGTEETQYF.

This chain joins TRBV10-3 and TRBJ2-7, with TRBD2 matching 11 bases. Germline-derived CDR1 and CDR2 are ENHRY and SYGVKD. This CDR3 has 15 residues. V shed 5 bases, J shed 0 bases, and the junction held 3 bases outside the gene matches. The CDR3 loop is CAISRTSGPSYEQYF. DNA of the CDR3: TGTGCCATCAGTCGGACTAGCGGGCCCTCCTACGAGCAGTACTTC.

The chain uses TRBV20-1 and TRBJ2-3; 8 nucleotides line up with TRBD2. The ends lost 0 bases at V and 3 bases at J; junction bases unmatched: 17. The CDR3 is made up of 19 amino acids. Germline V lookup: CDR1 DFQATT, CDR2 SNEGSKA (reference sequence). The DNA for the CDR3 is TGCAGTGCTAGAGATAAAAGCGGGGGTCCTAGCTTTGGTACAGATACGCAGTATTTT. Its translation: CSARDKSGGPSFGTDTQYF.

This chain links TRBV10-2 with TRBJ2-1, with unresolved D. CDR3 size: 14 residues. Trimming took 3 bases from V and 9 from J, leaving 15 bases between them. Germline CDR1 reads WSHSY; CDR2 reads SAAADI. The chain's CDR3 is CASSDAGPRGEQFF. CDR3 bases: TGCGCCAGCAGTGACGCCGGGCCTAGAGGTGAGCAGTTCTTC.

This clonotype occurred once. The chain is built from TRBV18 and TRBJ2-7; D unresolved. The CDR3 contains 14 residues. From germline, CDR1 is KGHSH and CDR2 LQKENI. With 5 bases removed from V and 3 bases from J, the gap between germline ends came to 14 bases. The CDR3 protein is CASSTIKRGYEQYF. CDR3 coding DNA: TGTGCCAGCTCAACCATTAAAAGAGGCTACGAGCAGTACTTC.

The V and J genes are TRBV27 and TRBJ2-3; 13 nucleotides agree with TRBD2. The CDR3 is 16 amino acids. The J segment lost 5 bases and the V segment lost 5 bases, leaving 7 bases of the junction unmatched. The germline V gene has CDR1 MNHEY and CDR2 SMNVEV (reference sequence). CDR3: CASSPRTSGSLDTQYF. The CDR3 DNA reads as TGTGCCAGCAGTCCCCGGACTAGCGGGAGCCTAGATACGCAGTATTTT.

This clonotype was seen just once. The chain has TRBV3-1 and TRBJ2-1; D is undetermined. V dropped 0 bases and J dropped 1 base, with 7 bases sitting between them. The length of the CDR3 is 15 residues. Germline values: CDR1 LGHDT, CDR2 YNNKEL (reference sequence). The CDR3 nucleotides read TGTGCCAGCAGCCAAGAGGGTTTATCCTACAATGAGCAGTTCTTC. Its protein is CASSQEGLSYNEQFF.

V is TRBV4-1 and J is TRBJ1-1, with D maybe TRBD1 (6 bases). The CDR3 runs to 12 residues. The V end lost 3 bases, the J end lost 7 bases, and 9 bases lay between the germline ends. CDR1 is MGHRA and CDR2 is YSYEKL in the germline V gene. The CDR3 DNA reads TGCGCCAGCAGCCAGGTAGGGGGTGAAGCTTTCTTT. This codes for CASSQVGGEAFF.

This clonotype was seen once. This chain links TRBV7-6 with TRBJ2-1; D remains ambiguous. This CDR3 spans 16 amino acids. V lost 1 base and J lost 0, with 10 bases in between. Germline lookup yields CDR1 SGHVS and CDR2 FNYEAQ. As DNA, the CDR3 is TGTGCCAGCAGCTTAGAACCGGACGGCTCCTACAATGAGCAGTTCTTC. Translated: CASSLEPDGSYNEQFF.

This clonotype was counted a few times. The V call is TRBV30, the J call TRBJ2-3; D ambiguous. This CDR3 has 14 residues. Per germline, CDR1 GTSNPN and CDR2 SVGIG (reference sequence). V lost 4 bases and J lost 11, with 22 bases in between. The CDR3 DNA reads TGTGCCTGGACCCCCGCTGGCCCTAAGATGGGGCAGTATTTT. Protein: CAWTPAGPKMGQYF. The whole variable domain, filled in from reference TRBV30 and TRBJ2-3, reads SQTIHQWPATLVQPVGSPLSLECTVEGTSNPNLYWYRQAAGRGLQLLFYSVGIGQISSEVPQNLSASRPQDRQFILSSKKLLLSDSGFYLCAWTPAGPKMGQYFGPGTRLTVL.